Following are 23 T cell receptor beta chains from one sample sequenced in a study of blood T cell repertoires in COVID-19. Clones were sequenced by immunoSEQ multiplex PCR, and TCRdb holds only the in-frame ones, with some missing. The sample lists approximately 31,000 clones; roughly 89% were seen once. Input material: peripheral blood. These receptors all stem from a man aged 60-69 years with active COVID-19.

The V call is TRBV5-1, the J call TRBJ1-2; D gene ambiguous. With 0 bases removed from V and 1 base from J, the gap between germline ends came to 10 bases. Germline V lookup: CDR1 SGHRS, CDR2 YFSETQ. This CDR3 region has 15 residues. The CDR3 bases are TGCGCCAGCAGCTTGGCCGGAGAACTTAACTATGGCTACACCTTC. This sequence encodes CASSLAGELNYGYTF.

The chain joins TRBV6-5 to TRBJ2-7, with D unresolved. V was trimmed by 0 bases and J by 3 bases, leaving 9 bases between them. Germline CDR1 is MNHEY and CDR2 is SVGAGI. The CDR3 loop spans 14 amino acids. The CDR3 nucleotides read TGTGCCAGCAGTTACTCGCTTGAGTTCTACGAGCAGTACTTC. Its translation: CASSYSLEFYEQYF.

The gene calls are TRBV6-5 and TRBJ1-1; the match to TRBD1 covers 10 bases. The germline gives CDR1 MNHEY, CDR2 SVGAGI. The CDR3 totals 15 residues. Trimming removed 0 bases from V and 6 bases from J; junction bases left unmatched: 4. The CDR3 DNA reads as TGTGCCAGCAGTTACTCCGGACAGGGGGGCGCTGAAGCTTTCTTT. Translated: CASSYSGQGGAEAFF.

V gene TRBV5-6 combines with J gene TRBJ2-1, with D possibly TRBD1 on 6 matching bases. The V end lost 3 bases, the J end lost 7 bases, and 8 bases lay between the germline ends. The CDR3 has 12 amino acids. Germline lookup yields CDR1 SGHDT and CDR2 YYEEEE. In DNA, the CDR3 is TGTGCCAGCAGCTACAGGGTGAATGAGCAGTTCTTC. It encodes CASSYRVNEQFF.

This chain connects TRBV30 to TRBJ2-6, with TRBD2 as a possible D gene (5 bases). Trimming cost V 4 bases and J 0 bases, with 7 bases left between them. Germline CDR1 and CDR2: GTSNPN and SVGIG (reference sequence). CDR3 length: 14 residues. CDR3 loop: CAWTGSSGANVLTF. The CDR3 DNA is TGTGCCTGGACTGGGAGCTCTGGGGCCAACGTCCTGACTTTC.

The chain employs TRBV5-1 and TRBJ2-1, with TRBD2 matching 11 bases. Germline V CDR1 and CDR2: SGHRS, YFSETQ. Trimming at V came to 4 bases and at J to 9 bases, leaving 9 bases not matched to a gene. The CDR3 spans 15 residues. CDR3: CASSQLAGVGGEQFF. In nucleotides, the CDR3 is TGCGCCAGCAGCCAACTAGCGGGGGTTGGGGGTGAGCAGTTCTTC. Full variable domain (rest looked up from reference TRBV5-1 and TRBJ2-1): KAGVTQTPRYLIKTRGQQVTLSCSPISGHRSVSWYQQTPGQGLQFLFEYFSETQRNKGNFPGRFSGRQFSNSRSEMNVSTLELGDSALYLCASSQLAGVGGEQFFGPGTRLTVL.

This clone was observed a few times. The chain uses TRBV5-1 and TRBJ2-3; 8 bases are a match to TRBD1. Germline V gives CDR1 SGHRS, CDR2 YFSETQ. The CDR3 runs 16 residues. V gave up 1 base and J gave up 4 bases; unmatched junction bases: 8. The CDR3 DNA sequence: TGCGCCAGCAGCTTGTCCGGACAGGGCTTTTCAGATACGCAGTATTTT. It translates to CASSLSGQGFSDTQYF.

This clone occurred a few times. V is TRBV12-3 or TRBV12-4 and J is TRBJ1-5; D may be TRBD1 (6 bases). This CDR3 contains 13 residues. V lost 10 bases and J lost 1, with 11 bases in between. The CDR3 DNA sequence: TGTGCCATCGCAGGGGAGAGCAATCAGCCCCAGCATTTT. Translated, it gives CAIAGESNQPQHF.

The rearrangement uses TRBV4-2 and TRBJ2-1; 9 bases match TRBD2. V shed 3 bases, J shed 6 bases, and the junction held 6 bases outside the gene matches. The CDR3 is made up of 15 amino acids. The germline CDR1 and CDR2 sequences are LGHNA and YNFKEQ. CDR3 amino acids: CASSQGLAKSNEQFF. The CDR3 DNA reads TGTGCCAGCAGCCAGGGACTAGCAAAAAGCAATGAGCAGTTCTTC.

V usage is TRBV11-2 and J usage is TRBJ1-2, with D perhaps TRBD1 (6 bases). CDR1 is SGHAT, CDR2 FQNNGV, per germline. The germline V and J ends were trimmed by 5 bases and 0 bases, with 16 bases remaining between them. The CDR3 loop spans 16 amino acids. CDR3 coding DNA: TGTGCCAGCAGCCTTACAGGGCAAGATCCTAACTATGGCTACACCTTC. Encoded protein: CASSLTGQDPNYGYTF.

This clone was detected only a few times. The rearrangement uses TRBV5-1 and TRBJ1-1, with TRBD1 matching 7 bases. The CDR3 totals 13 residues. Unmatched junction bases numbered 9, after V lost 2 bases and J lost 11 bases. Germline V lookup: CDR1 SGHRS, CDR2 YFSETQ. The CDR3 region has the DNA TGCGCCAGCAGCTTAACAGGGGACGGTACGGCTTTCTTT. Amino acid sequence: CASSLTGDGTAFF.

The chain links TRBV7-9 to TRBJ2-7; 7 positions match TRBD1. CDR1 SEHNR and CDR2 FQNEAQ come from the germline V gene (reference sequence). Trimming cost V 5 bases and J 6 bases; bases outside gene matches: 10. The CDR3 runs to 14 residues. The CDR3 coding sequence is TGTGCCAGCAGCAACCGACAGGGCGGTCTCGAGCAGTACTTC. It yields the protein CASSNRQGGLEQYF.

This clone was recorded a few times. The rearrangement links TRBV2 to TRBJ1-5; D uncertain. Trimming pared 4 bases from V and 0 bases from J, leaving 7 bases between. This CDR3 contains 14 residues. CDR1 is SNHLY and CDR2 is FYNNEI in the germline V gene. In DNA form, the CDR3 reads TGTGCCAGCAGTGTATCTATTAGCAATCAGCCCCAGCATTTT. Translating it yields CASSVSISNQPQHF.

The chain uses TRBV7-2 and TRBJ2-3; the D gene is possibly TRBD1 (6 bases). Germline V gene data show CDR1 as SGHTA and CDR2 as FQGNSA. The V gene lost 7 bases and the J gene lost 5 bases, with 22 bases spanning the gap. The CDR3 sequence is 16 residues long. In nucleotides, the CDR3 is TGTGCCAGCACCCCCCACCAGGGGCCCTCCTTAGATACGCAGTATTTT. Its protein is CASTPHQGPSLDTQYF.

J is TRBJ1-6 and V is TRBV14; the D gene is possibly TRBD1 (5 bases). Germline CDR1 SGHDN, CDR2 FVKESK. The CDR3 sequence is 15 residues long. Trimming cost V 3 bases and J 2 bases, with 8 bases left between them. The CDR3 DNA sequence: TGTGCCAGCAGCCAGTTGACAGCCTATAATTCACCCCTCCACTTT. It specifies CASSQLTAYNSPLHF.

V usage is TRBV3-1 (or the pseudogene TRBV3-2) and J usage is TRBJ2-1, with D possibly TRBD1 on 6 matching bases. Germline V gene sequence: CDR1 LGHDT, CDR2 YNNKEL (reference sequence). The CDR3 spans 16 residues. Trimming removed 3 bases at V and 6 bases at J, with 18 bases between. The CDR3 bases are TGTGCCAGCAGCCACCCCACGACAGGTTTGGGCAATGAGCAGTTCTTC. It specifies CASSHPTTGLGNEQFF.

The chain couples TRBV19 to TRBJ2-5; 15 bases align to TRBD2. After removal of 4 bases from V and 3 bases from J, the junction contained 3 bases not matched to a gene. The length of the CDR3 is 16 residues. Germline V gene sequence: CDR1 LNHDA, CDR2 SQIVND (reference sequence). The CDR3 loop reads CASSRTSGGVKETQYF. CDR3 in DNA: TGTGCCAGTAGTAGGACTAGCGGGGGGGTGAAAGAGACCCAGTACTTC.

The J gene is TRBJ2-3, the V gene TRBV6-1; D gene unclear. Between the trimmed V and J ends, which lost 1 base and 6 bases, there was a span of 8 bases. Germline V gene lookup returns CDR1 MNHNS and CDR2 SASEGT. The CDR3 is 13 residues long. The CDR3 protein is CASSEVVGDTQYF. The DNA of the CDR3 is TGTGCCAGCAGTGAAGTGGTTGGCGATACGCAGTATTTT.

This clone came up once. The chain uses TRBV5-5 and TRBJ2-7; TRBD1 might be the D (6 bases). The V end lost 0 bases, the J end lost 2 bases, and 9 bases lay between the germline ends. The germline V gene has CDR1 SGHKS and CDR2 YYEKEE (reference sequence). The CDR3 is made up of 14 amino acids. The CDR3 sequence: CASSLVGATYEQYF. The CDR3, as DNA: TGTGCCAGCAGCTTGGTGGGGGCCACCTACGAGCAGTACTTC. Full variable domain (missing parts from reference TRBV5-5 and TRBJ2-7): DAGVTQSPTHLIKTRGQQVTLRCSPISGHKSVSWYQQVLGQGPQFIFQYYEKEERGRGNFPDRFSARQFPNYSSELNVNALLLGDSALYLCASSLVGATYEQYFGPGTRLTVT.

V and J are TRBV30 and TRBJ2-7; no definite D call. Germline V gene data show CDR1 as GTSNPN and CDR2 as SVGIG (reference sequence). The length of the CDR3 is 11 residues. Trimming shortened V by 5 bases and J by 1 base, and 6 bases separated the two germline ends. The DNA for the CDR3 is TGTGCCTGGCGGAGTTCCTACGAGCAGTACTTC. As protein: CAWRSSYEQYF.

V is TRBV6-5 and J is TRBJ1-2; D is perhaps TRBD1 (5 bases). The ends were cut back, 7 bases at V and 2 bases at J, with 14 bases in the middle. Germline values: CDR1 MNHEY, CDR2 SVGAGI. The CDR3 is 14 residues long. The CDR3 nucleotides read TGTGCCAGCATCGGGGGAGCCTCCAACTATGGCTACACCTTC. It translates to CASIGGASNYGYTF.

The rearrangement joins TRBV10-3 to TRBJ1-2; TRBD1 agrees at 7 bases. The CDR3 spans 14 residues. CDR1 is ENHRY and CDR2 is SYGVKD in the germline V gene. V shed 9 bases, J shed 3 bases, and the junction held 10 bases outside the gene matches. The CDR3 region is CAIRKGAGYYGYTF. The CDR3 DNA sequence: TGTGCCATACGGAAGGGGGCCGGCTACTATGGCTACACCTTC.

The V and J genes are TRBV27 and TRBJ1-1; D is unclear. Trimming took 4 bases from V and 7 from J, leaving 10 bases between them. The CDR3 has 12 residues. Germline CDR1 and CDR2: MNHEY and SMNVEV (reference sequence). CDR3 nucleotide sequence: TGTGCCAGCAGTTGGGCTTTGGGTGAAGCTTTCTTT. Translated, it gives CASSWALGEAFF.